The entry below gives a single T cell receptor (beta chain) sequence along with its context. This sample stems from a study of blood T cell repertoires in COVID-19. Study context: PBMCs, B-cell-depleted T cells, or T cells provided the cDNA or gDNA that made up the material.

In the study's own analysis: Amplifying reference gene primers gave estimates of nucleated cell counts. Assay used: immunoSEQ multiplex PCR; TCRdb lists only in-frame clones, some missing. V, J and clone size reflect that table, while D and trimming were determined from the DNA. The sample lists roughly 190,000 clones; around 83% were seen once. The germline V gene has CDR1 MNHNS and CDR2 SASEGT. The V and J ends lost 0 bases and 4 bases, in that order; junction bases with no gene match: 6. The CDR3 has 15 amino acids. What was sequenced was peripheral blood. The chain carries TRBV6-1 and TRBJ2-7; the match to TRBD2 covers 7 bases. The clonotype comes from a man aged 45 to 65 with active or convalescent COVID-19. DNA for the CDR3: TGTGCCAGCAGTGAAGCGTATGGGGGAGGGTACGAGCAGTACTTC. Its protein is CASSEAYGGGYEQYF.